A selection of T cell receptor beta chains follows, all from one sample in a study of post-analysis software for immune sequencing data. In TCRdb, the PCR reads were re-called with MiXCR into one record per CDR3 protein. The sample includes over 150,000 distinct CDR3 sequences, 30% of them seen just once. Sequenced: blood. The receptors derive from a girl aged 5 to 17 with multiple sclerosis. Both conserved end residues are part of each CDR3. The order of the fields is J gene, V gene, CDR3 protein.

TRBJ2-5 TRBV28 CALQGTLKETQYF
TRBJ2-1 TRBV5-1 CASSSTTSGSYNEQFF
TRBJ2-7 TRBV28 CASSPPDRRAEQYF
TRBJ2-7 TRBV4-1 CASSLSYPGYEQYF
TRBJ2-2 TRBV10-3 CAIRTRVYTGELFF
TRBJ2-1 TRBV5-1 CASLAGPAAYNEQFF
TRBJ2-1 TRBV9 CASSTMGVTYNEQFF
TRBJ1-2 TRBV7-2 CASSDQPPFSGDGYTF
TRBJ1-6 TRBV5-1 CASSLGGGYSPLHF
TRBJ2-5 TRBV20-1 CSARAGDRGLQETQYF
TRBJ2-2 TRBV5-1 CASSQGAETGELFF
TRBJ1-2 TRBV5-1 CASSPTGTARLANYGYTF
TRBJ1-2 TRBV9 CASSVGTAPHYGYTF
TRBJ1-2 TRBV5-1 CASSPDRVGGYTF
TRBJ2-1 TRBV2 CASRDFYNEQFF
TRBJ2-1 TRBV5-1 CASRDAEMYNEQFF
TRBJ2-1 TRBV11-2 CASMPGPKYNEQFF
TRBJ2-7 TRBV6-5 CASSFWGRDYEQYF
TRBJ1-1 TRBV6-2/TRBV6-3 CASSRQGAPEAFF
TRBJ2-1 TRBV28 CASSTEAAGVNEQFF
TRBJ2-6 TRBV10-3 CAISGTGTGGTGANVPTF
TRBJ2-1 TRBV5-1 CASSLDIRPEQFF
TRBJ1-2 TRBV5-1 CASSLYGRDGYGYTF
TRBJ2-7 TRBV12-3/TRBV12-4 CASSLQLATYEQYF
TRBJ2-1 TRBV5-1 CASSPGSYSYNEQFF
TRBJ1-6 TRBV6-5 CASSYFAGANSPLHF
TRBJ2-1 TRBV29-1 CSVQNRGSYNEQFF
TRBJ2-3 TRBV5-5 CATPLSGDSSDTQYF
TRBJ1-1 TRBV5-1 CASSLDGGTEAFF
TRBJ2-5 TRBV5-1 CASSPGTSGYQETQYF
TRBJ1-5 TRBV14 CASSQPVPRRGGNQPQHF
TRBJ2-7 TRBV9 CASSSSGTSGSVYF
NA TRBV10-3 CAISELGDRGRYEQYF
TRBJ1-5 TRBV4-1 CASSQRQGAWQPQHF
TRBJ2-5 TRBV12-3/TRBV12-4 CATSSWDFQETQYF
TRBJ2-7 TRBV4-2 CASSQATPLNSLLYEQYF
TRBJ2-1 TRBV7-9 CASSIRPGRSSYNEQFF
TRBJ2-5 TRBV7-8 CASSTKTSDSYF
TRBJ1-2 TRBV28 CASSSRTVYGYTF